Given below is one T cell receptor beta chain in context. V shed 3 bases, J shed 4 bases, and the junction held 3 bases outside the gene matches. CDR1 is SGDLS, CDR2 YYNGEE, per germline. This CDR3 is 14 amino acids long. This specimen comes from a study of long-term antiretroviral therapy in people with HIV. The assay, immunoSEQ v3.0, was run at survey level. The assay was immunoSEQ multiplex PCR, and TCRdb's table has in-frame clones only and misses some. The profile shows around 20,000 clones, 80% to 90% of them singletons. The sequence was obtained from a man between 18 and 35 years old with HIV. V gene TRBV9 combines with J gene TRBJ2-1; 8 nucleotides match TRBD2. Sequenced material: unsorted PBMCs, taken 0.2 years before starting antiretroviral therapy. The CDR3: CASSGTSGYNEQFF. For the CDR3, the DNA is TGTGCCAGCAGCGGAACTAGCGGTTACAATGAGCAGTTCTTC. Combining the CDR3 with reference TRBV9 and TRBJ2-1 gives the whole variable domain DSGVTQTPKHLITATGQRVTLRCSPRSGDLSVYWYQQSLDQGLQFLIQYYNGEERAKGNILERFSAQQFPDLHSELNLSSLELGDSALYFCASSGTSGYNEQFFGPGTRLTVL.